This T cell receptor beta chain derives from a study of cytomegalovirus exposure and HLA in healthy donors. Study-level points and caveats: Confirmation in vitro established that a few CMV-associated chains were specific for CMV antigens.

Sequenced by immunoSEQ multiplex PCR; TCRdb stores in-frame clones only, minus some. The repertoire holds 250,000 to 300,000 clones, with about 86% as singletons. To note about this clone: Its antigen is still unknown.

The CDR3 is 12 amino acids. V was shortened by 4 bases and J by 2 bases, with 6 bases between the two germline ends. Germline assignment: CDR1 SGDLS and CDR2 YYNGEE. This chain uses TRBV9 with TRBJ1-1; D gene uncertain. Sample: PBMCs. The TCR sequence derives from a young woman in good health and CMV-seronegative. The CDR3 DNA follows: TGTGCCAGCAGCCCGACTAACACTGAAGCTTTCTTT. This gives the protein CASSPTNTEAFF.